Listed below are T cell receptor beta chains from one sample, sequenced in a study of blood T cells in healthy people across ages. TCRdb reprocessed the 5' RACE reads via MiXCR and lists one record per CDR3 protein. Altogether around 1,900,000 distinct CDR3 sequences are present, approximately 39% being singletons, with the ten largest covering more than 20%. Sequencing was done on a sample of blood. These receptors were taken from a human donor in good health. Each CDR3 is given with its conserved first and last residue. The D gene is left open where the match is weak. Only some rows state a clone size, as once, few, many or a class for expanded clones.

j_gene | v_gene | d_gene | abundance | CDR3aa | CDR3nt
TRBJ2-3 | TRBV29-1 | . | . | CSVGEGISTDTQYF | TGCAGCGTTGGAGAGGGGATTAGCACAGATACACAGTATTTT
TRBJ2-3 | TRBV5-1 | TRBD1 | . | CASSLRQGVADTQYF | TGCGCCAGCAGCTTGAGACAGGGGGTGGCAGATACGCAGTATTTT
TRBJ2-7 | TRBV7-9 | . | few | CASSAGGYQDEQYF | TGTGCCAGCAGCGCAGGTGGCTATCAGGACGAGCAGTACTTC
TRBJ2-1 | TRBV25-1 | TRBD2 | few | CASSSVAGGPNEQFF | TGTGCCAGCAGTTCAGTAGCGGGGGGGCCTAATGAGCAGTTCTTC
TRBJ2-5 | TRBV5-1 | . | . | CASSLEWGQQETQYF | TGCGCCAGCAGCTTGGAATGGGGGCAGCAAGAGACCCAGTACTTC
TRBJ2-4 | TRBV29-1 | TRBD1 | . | CSVESGGRDIQYF | TGCAGCGTTGAATCAGGGGGCCGGGACATTCAGTACTTC
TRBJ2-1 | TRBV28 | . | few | CASSLLAHSNEQFF | TGTGCCAGCAGTTTACTGGCACATTCCAATGAGCAGTTCTTC
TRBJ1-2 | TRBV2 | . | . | CASIRAGDYGYTF | TGTGCCAGCATAAGGGCAGGGGACTATGGCTACACCTTC
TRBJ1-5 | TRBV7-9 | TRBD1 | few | CASSLGTGGLGQPQHF | TGTGCCAGCAGCTTAGGCACAGGGGGTCTTGGTCAGCCCCAGCATTTT
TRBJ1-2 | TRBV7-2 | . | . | CASSLDPQNYGYTF | TGTGCCAGCAGCTTAGACCCGCAGAACTATGGCTACACCTTC
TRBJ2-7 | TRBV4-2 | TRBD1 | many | CASSRSDRGLYEQYF | TGTGCCAGCAGCCGGTCGGACAGGGGGCTGTACGAGCAGTACTTC
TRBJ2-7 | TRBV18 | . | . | CASSQFQGRDYEQYF | TGTGCCAGCTCGCAATTTCAGGGTCGGGACTACGAGCAGTACTTC
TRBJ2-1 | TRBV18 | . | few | CASSPALGQSYNEQFF | TGTGCCAGCTCACCAGCATTAGGACAGTCCTACAATGAGCAGTTCTTC
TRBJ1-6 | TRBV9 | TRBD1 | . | CASSVEGQGSSPLHF | TGTGCCAGCAGCGTAGAGGGACAGGGCAGTTCACCCCTCCACTTT
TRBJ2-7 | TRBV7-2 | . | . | CASTLPGRSLYEQYF | TGTGCCAGCACCTTGCCGGGACGCAGTCTCTACGAGCAGTACTTC
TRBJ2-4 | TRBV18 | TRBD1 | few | CASSPAQGAGEQYF | TGTGCCAGCTCACCGGCCCAGGGGGCGGGTGAGCAGTACTTC
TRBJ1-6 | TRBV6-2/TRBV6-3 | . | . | CASSWGGTSPLHF | TGTGCCAGCAGTTGGGGAGGTACTTCACCCCTCCACTTT
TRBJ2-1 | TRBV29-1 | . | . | CSVLRRNEQFF | TGCAGCGTTCTCAGGAGGAATGAGCAGTTCTTC
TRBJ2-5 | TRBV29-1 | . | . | CSVVGPEGETQYF | TGCAGCGTTGTGGGACCGGAGGGAGAGACCCAGTACTTC
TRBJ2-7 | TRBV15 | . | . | CATSSRGYEQYF | TGTGCCACCAGCAGTAGGGGGTACGAGCAGTACTTC
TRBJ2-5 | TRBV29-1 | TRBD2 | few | CSVSGLAGAETQYF | TGCAGCGTTAGCGGACTAGCGGGGGCAGAGACCCAGTACTTC
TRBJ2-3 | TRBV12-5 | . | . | CASGAFLGGTADTQYF | TGTGCTAGTGGTGCTTTCTTGGGGGGCACCGCAGATACGCAGTATTTT